One and the same sample provided the 22 T cell receptor beta chains below, sequenced in a study of cytomegalovirus exposure and HLA in healthy donors. Here immunoSEQ multiplex PCR was the method, and the copy in TCRdb shows in-frame clones only, minus some. The profile shows about 250,000 clones, roughly 87% of them singletons. The sequencing sample was made of PBMCs. The receptors derive from a man between 18 and 35 years old in good health and CMV-seropositive.

The gene calls are TRBV18 and TRBJ2-7; unclear D gene. Germline loops: CDR1 KGHSH, CDR2 LQKENI. The CDR3 runs to 14 residues. The ends were cut back, 0 bases at V and 2 bases at J, with 8 bases in the middle. The CDR3 here is CASSPPGITYEQYF. The CDR3 DNA sequence: TGTGCCAGCTCACCACCGGGAATTACCTACGAGCAGTACTTC.

The chain has TRBV5-1 and TRBJ1-1; a possible D gene is TRBD1 (6 bases). The length of the CDR3 is 14 residues. Germline loops: CDR1 SGHRS, CDR2 YFSETQ. Trimming took off 3 bases at V and 5 bases at J, with 14 bases between the two ends. This CDR3 is CASSSPGARTEAFF. For the CDR3, the DNA is TGCGCCAGCAGCTCCCCGGGGGCGCGGACTGAAGCTTTCTTT.

The chain employs TRBV6-6 and TRBJ1-5; TRBD1 might be the D (5 bases). Germline CDR1 MNHNY, CDR2 SVGAGI (reference sequence). The CDR3 consists of 15 residues. The V end lost 7 bases, the J end lost 2 bases, and 15 bases lay between the germline ends. DNA of the CDR3: TGTGCCAGCACCCCTATGACAGACGGCAATCAGCCCCAGCATTTT. Its translation: CASTPMTDGNQPQHF.

The chain carries TRBV6-1 and TRBJ1-1, with 7 bases aligning to TRBD1. Germline V gene data show CDR1 as MNHNS and CDR2 as SASEGT. This CDR3 contains 15 residues. Trimming removed 4 bases from V and 6 bases from J; junction bases left unmatched: 11. In nucleotides, the CDR3 is TGTGCCAGCAGTGGCGGAGGGGGCCCTAAACCTGAAGCTTTCTTT. Amino acids: CASSGGGGPKPEAFF.

V is TRBV27 and J is TRBJ2-7; TRBD2 aligns across 7 bases. Trimming at V came to 3 bases and at J to 6 bases, leaving 11 bases not matched to a gene. There are 15 residues in the CDR3. CDR1 is MNHEY, CDR2 SMNVEV, per germline (reference sequence). The CDR3 region is CASSLVAGAAGEQYF. CDR3 bases: TGTGCCAGCAGTTTGGTGGCGGGAGCGGCGGGCGAGCAGTACTTC.

DNA for the CDR3: TGTGCCAGCAGTCCCATTCACGAGCAGTACTTC. Translated, it gives CASSPIHEQYF. V usage is TRBV11-2 and J usage is TRBJ2-7; D is uncertain. Germline CDR1 and CDR2: SGHAT and FQNNGV. The CDR3 totals 11 residues. The ends were cut back, 6 bases at V and 5 bases at J, with 8 bases in the middle.

This clone turned up a few times. V is TRBV11-2 and J is TRBJ2-7, with D possibly called TRBD1 or TRBD2 (5 bases each). Trimming cost V 4 bases and J 6 bases, with 16 bases left between them. There are 14 residues in the CDR3. The germline V gene encodes CDR1 SGHAT and CDR2 FQNNGV. DNA of the CDR3: TGTGCCAGCAGCTACGGGACGCTCCTACGCGAGCAGTACTTC. Translating gives CASSYGTLLREQYF.

The rearrangement uses TRBV4-1 and TRBJ2-1; a possible D gene is TRBD1 (5 bases). Trimming removed 2 bases at V and 10 bases at J, with 9 bases between. Looked up from germline, CDR1 is MGHRA and CDR2 is YSYEKL. This CDR3 contains 12 residues. The CDR3 loop reads CASSQQGLEQFF. CDR3 bases: TGCGCCAGCAGCCAACAGGGTTTAGAGCAGTTCTTC.

This sequence joins TRBV15 and TRBJ2-4, with D possibly matching TRBD1 (5 bases). Germline lookup yields CDR1 LNHNV and CDR2 YYDKDF (reference sequence). Trimming stripped 3 bases from V and 5 bases from J, with 17 bases between. The CDR3 length is 16 residues. This CDR3 reads CATSSGAARGENIQYF. CDR3 bases: TGTGCCACCAGCAGTGGGGCGGCCCGAGGCGAAAACATTCAGTACTTC.

The J gene is TRBJ2-1, the V gene TRBV7-2, with TRBD2 matching 10 bases. Germline trimming cut 1 base from V and 7 bases from J; bases unmatched to any gene: 7. The CDR3 length is 16 residues. Germline CDR1 SGHTA, CDR2 FQGNSA. CDR3 DNA sequence: TGTGCCAGCAGCTTAGGTGGTAGCGGGAGGTCGAATGAGCAGTTCTTC. Protein product: CASSLGGSGRSNEQFF.

This chain connects TRBV5-1 to TRBJ2-7; D unresolved. Germline assignment: CDR1 SGHRS and CDR2 YFSETQ. With 4 bases removed from V and 3 bases from J, the gap between germline ends came to 11 bases. This CDR3 is 13 amino acids long. The CDR3 loop reads CASSLGPNYEQYF. The CDR3 DNA reads TGCGCCAGCAGCCTAGGACCAAACTACGAGCAGTACTTC.

The genes are TRBV6-1 and TRBJ2-1, with D possibly matching TRBD1 (5 bases). V was pared by 6 bases and J by 10 bases, with 13 bases between. The germline gives CDR1 MNHNS, CDR2 SASEGT. The CDR3 sequence is 12 residues long. The CDR3 DNA reads TGTGCCAGCAGGACCAGGGTAGGGGAGCAGTTCTTC. Translated: CASRTRVGEQFF.

The chain couples TRBV6-1 to TRBJ2-1; TRBD1 might be the D (5 bases). V shed 5 bases and J shed 4 bases, with 9 bases lying between them. This CDR3 has 13 residues. Germline V CDR1 and CDR2: MNHNS, SASEGT. The DNA of the CDR3 is TGTGCCAGCAGTCCAGGGTATTACAATGAGCAGTTCTTC. This codes for CASSPGYYNEQFF.

In its sample, this clone was seen a few times. The V call is TRBV7-2, the J call TRBJ2-7, with D perhaps being TRBD1 or TRBD2 (5 bases each). This CDR3 comprises 18 residues. V shed 0 bases and J shed 3 bases, with 21 bases lying between them. The germline V gene encodes CDR1 SGHTA and CDR2 FQGNSA. In nucleotides, the CDR3 is TGTGCCAGCAGCTTAGCATCTTCGTTGGGGACGACAGTCTACGAGCAGTACTTC. It encodes CASSLASSLGTTVYEQYF. The full variable domain, completed using reference TRBV7-2 and TRBJ2-7, is GAGVSQSPSNKVTEKGKDVELRCDPISGHTALYWYRQSLGQGLEFLIYFQGNSAPDKSGLPSDRFSAERTGGSVSTLTIQRTQQEDSAVYLCASSLASSLGTTVYEQYFGPGTRLTVT.

The chain couples TRBV30 to TRBJ1-5; possibly TRBD1 for D (5 bases). The CDR3 consists of 15 residues. Germline values: CDR1 GTSNPN, CDR2 SVGIG (reference sequence). V was trimmed by 5 bases and J by 2 bases, leaving 16 bases between them. CDR3 coding DNA: TGTGCCTGGTCCCGCGGCCTGACAGGCAATCAGCCCCAGCATTTT. Its translation is CAWSRGLTGNQPQHF.

The rearrangement joins TRBV27 to TRBJ2-1; no clear D gene. Trimming pared 5 bases from V and 4 bases from J, leaving 9 bases between. The CDR3 runs 13 residues. Per germline, CDR1 MNHEY and CDR2 SMNVEV (reference sequence). CDR3 in DNA: TGTGCCAGCAGTCTCCCTCGGTACAATGAGCAGTTCTTC. Amino acid sequence: CASSLPRYNEQFF.

This clone has just one count. The V call is TRBV6-5, the J call TRBJ1-2; TRBD1 agrees at 7 bases. The CDR3 length is 13 residues. After removal of 4 bases from V and 8 bases from J, the junction contained 7 bases not matched to a gene. The germline CDR1 and CDR2 sequences are MNHEY and SVGAGI. The CDR3 nucleotides read TGTGCCAGCAGTTCCGCCGGGACAGTGGGCTACACCTTC. It specifies CASSSAGTVGYTF.

CDR3 in DNA: TGTGCCAGTAGTCTCCTCCCGATAGGCGGTGGCTACACCTTC. It is translated as CASSLLPIGGGYTF. The rearrangement uses TRBV19 and TRBJ1-2; D call uncertain. The germline gives CDR1 LNHDA, CDR2 SQIVND (reference sequence). This CDR3 region has 14 residues. V lost 5 bases, J lost 7 bases, and 17 bases lay in between.

The chain couples TRBV28 to TRBJ1-5, with D hard to call. V was clipped by 7 bases and J by 1 base, with 11 bases between them. The CDR3 runs 14 residues. Germline V gives CDR1 MDHEN, CDR2 SYDVKM. CDR3 in DNA: TGTGCCAGCAAAGCGACGGTAAGCAATCAGCCCCAGCATTTT. Protein sequence: CASKATVSNQPQHF.

This clone was observed once. The chain has TRBV2 and TRBJ2-7; D unresolved. This CDR3 has 15 amino acids. The V end lost 6 bases, the J end lost 0 bases, and 15 bases lay between the germline ends. Germline V CDR1 and CDR2: SNHLY, FYNNEI. The CDR3 coding sequence is TGTGCCAGCAGGTATATCGGTGAGAGCTCCTACGAGCAGTACTTC. Residues: CASRYIGESSYEQYF. The full variable domain, in which reference TRBV2 and TRBJ2-7 provide the parts outside the CDR3, is EPEVTQTPSHQVTQMGQEVILRCVPISNHLYFYWYRQILGQKVEFLVSFYNNEISEKSEIFDDQFSVERPDGSNFTLKIRSTKLEDSAMYFCASRYIGESSYEQYFGPGTRLTVT.

This chain links TRBV20-1 with TRBJ2-5; no clear D gene. Germline V gene sequence: CDR1 DFQATT, CDR2 SNEGSKA (reference sequence). The CDR3 length is 11 residues. V gave up 4 bases and J gave up 0 bases, with 3 bases separating them. CDR3 sequence reads: CSANYQETQYF. CDR3 in DNA: TGCAGTGCTAATTACCAAGAGACCCAGTACTTC.

The chain is built from TRBV9 and TRBJ2-1; D is perhaps TRBD2 (7 bases). The ends were cut back, 4 bases at V and 8 bases at J, with 19 bases in the middle. Germline V gene lookup returns CDR1 SGDLS and CDR2 YYNGEE. The CDR3 loop spans 15 amino acids. CDR3 bases: TGTGCCAGCAGCCCGGGGGCGGGGAGGGGCGATGAGCAGTTCTTC. This codes for CASSPGAGRGDEQFF.